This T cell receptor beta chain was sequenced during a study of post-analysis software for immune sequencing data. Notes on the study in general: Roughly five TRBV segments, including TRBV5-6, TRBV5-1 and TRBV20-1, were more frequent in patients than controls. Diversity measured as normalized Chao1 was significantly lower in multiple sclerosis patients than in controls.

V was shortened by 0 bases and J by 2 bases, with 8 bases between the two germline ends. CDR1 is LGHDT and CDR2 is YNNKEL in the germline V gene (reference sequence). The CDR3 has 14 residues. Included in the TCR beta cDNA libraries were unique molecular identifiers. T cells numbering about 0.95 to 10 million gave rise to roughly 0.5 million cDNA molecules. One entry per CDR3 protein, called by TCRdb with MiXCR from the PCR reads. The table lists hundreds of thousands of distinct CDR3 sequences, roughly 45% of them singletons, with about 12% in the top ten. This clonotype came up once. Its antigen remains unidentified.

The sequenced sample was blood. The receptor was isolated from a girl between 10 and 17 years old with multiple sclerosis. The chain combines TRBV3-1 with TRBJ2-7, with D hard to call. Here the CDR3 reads CASSQEPNPYEQYF. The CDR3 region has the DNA TGTGCCAGCAGCCAAGAACCGAACCCCTACGAGCAGTACTTC.